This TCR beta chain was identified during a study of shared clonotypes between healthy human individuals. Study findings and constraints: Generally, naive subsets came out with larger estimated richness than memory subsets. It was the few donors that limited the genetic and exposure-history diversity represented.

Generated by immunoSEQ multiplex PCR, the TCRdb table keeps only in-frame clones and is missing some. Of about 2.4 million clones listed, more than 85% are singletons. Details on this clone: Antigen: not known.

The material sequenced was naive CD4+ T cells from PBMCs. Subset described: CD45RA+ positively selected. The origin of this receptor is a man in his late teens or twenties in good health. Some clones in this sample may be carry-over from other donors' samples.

The CDR3 loop reads CASSHLARGDYGYTF. For the CDR3, the DNA is TGTGCCAGCTCTCACCTTGCCAGGGGAGACTATGGCTACACCTTC. J is TRBJ1-2 and V is TRBV18; a possible D gene is TRBD1 (6 bases). CDR1 is KGHSH and CDR2 is LQKENI in the germline V gene. The CDR3 extends over 15 amino acids. V lost 6 bases to trimming and J lost 3 bases, with 17 bases between them.